A selection of T cell receptor beta chains follows, all from one sample in a study of T-cell reconstitution after alpha-beta-depleted transplantation in children. One entry per CDR3 protein, called by TCRdb with MiXCR from the PCR reads. Altogether about a million distinct CDR3 sequences are present, around 30% being singletons, with the ten largest covering approximately 30%. The sequencing here drew on PBMCs, mostly from graft donor cells, taken 360 days after TCRalphabeta/CD19-depleted stem cell transplant. The source is a boy under three years old who had a stem cell transplant for SCID, so the T cells may come from the graft donor. Each CDR3 is given with its conserved first and last residue. The D gene is left open where the match is weak. Some rows have no size entry. The others give once, few or many, or a class for an expanded clone.

j_call clone_size v_call d_call cdr3_aa cdr3_nt
TRBJ2-3 - TRBV5-5 - CASGNFVLTDTQYF TGTGCCAGCGGCAATTTCGTGTTAACAGATACGCAGTATTTT
TRBJ2-3 few TRBV20-1 - CSAIEIGEHTDTQYF TGCAGTGCTATTGAGATTGGGGAACACACAGATACGCAGTATTTT
TRBJ2-3 - TRBV5-1 - CASSAHLHTDTQYF TGCGCCAGCAGTGCGCATCTCCACACAGATACGCAGTATTTT
TRBJ2-7 few TRBV10-3 - CAISESGYRGFAEQYF TGTGCCATCAGTGAGTCCGGGTATCGAGGGTTCGCCGAGCAGTACTTC
TRBJ1-6 - TRBV2 - CASRTSDRAYNSPLHF TGTGCCAGCAGGACCTCCGACAGAGCCTATAATTCACCCCTCCACTTT
TRBJ2-2 many TRBV12-3/TRBV12-4 - CASSPWLSNTGELFF TGTGCCAGCAGCCCATGGTTGTCGAACACCGGGGAGCTGTTTTTT
TRBJ2-3 few TRBV20-1 - CSASRQRPEGDTQYF TGCAGTGCTAGTAGGCAAAGGCCGGAAGGAGATACGCAGTATTTT
TRBJ2-3 few TRBV6-2/TRBV6-3 - CASSPIDRRTDTQYF TGTGCCAGCAGCCCCATTGACAGACGCACAGATACGCAGTATTTT
TRBJ2-6 few TRBV6-2/TRBV6-3 TRBD1 CASSQDRAPGANVLTF TGTGCCAGCAGCCAAGACAGGGCCCCTGGGGCCAACGTCCTGACTTTC
TRBJ1-2 few TRBV5-6 - CASSLADWRAYGYTF TGTGCCAGCAGCTTGGCCGATTGGAGGGCCTATGGCTACACCTTC
TRBJ2-5 - TRBV28 TRBD1 CASEGTGRLTQYF TGTGCCAGCGAAGGGACAGGGAGGTTGACCCAGTACTTC
TRBJ1-2 - TRBV20-1 TRBD1 CSARAQGAWDYGYTF TGCAGTGCTAGAGCACAGGGGGCTTGGGACTATGGCTACACCTTC
TRBJ1-1 few TRBV6-5 - CASRVPGAEAFF TGTGCCAGCAGGGTCCCTGGGGCTGAAGCTTTCTTT
TRBJ2-7 - TRBV4-1 - CASSQQGGIYEQYF TGCGCCAGCAGCCAACAGGGTGGGATCTACGAGCAGTACTTC
TRBJ1-1 - TRBV9 TRBD1 CASSVSLTLGGSEGYTEAFF TGTGCCAGCAGCGTATCACTAACCTTAGGGGGCTCGGAGGGTTACACTGAAGCTTTCTTT
TRBJ1-6 - TRBV12-3/TRBV12-4 TRBD1 CASSLSGGNSPLHF TGTGCCAGCAGTTTATCAGGGGGTAATTCACCCCTCCACTTT
TRBJ1-4 - TRBV20-1 - CSASLDEKLFF TGCAGTGCTAGTTTGGATGAAAAACTGTTTTTT
TRBJ2-2 - TRBV7-2 - CASSLNRANTGELFF TGTGCCAGCAGCTTAAACAGGGCGAACACCGGGGAGCTGTTTTTT
TRBJ2-3 - TRBV29-1 - CSVDEVAQYF TGCAGCGTTGACGAGGTAGCGCAGTATTTT
TRBJ2-7 - TRBV4-2 TRBD2 CASSHGLAGSSYEQYF TGTGCCAGCAGCCACGGACTAGCGGGTAGCTCCTACGAGCAGTACTTC
TRBJ2-1 few TRBV3-1 TRBD1 CASSPRGQRQFF TGTGCCAGCAGCCCCCGGGGACAGCGACAGTTCTTC
TRBJ2-7 few TRBV4-1 TRBD2 CASSQDRLAGTYEQYF TGCGCCAGCAGCCAAGACCGACTAGCGGGCACCTACGAGCAGTACTTC
TRBJ1-4 - TRBV12-3/TRBV12-4 - CASSSSWTPMGEKLFF TGTGCCAGCAGCTCTTCCTGGACCCCAATGGGCGAAAAACTGTTTTTT
TRBJ2-3 - TRBV20-1 TRBD2 CSALAGLATDTQYF TGCAGTGCTTTAGCGGGACTAGCGACAGATACGCAGTATTTT
TRBJ2-1 few TRBV9 - CASSGWSSYNEQFF TGTGCCAGCAGCGGTTGGAGCTCCTACAATGAGCAGTTCTTC
TRBJ1-1 many TRBV7-9 TRBD1 CASSPGTAEAFF TGTGCCAGCAGCCCCGGGACAGCTGAAGCTTTCTTT
TRBJ2-7 few TRBV15 - CATSRDLNSYEQYF TGTGCCACCAGCAGAGATTTAAACAGCTACGAGCAGTACTTC
TRBJ1-1 few TRBV5-1 TRBD1 CASSLEVRGDTEAFF TGCGCCAGCAGCTTGGAGGTCAGGGGGGACACTGAAGCTTTCTTT
TRBJ2-3 - TRBV9 TRBD2 CASSPRSGGLKTSTDTQYF TGTGCCAGCAGCCCCCGGAGCGGGGGGCTCAAAACTAGCACAGATACGCAGTATTTT
TRBJ2-7 - TRBV5-1 TRBD1 CASGQGDASYEQYF TGCGCCAGCGGACAGGGAGATGCATCCTACGAGCAGTACTTC
TRBJ2-3 - TRBV20-1 - CSATTLRPYTDTQYF TGCAGTGCTACCACCCTAAGGCCCTACACAGATACGCAGTATTTT
TRBJ2-1 few TRBV27 - CASSDNLPYNEQFF TGTGCCAGCAGCGACAATCTGCCATACAATGAGCAGTTCTTC
TRBJ2-2 few TRBV28 - CASSFQQGGTGELFF TGTGCCAGCAGTTTTCAACAGGGAGGCACCGGGGAGCTGTTTTTT
TRBJ1-5 - TRBV21-1 - CASALGQPHQPQHF TGTGCCAGCGCTTTAGGACAGCCTCATCAGCCCCAGCATTTT
TRBJ2-7 - TRBV29-1 TRBD1 CSVLIRDRRDEQYF TGCAGCGTTCTCATCCGGGACAGACGAGACGAGCAGTACTTC
TRBJ2-3 - TRBV20-1 - CSAGTSFSTDTQYF TGCAGTGCGGGGACTTCGTTCAGCACAGATACGCAGTATTTT
TRBJ2-6 - TRBV5-1 - CASSLTPPGANVLTF TGCGCCAGCAGCTTGACCCCACCTGGGGCCAACGTCCTGACTTTC
TRBJ2-5 - TRBV12-3/TRBV12-4 - CASSLKASETQYF TGTGCCAGCAGTTTGAAAGCGTCGGAGACCCAGTACTTC
TRBJ2-3 - TRBV7-9 TRBD2 CASSGSGGSTDTQYF TGTGCCAGCAGCGGGAGCGGGGGGAGCACAGATACGCAGTATTTT
TRBJ1-1 - TRBV5-1 - CASSPDFETDGSSAFF TGCGCCAGCAGCCCGGACTTTGAGACAGATGGGTCATCAGCTTTCTTT
TRBJ1-2 - TRBV4-1 TRBD1 CASSLWTGPYGYTF TGCGCCAGCAGCCTTTGGACAGGTCCCTATGGCTACACCTTC
TRBJ2-3 - TRBV20-1 TRBD2 CSARLAGRTDTQYF TGCAGTGCTAGACTAGCGGGACGCACAGATACGCAGTATTTT
TRBJ2-2 few TRBV4-3 - CASSQVLAFPGELFF TGCGCCAGCAGCCAAGTTCTCGCATTTCCCGGGGAGCTGTTTTTT
TRBJ1-1 - TRBV7-9 - CASSLTLGVAFF TGTGCCAGCAGCTTGACCTTAGGGGTCGCTTTCTTT
TRBJ2-1 - TRBV12-5 - CASGLDADESYNEQFF TGTGCTAGTGGTCTGGACGCCGATGAATCCTACAATGAGCAGTTCTTC